This entry concerns a single TCR beta chain. Its antigen is currently unknown. This sample stems from a study of T cells in Graves' hyperthyroidism and ophthalmopathy. V lost 1 base to trimming and J lost 2 bases; unmatched junction nucleotides: 9. Germline V lookup: CDR1 SGHAT, CDR2 FQNNGV. This CDR3 is built from 18 residues. Orbital computed tomography and thyroid ultrasound, together with serum TRAb and thyroxine and clinical symptoms, were used for diagnoses. RNA transcripts served as the template for amplifying TCR beta CDR3 regions. HTBI primers were employed in a first-round RT-PCR of the TCR CDR3. TCRdb itself ran the multiplex PCR reads through MiXCR, one entry per CDR3 protein. The sample yields more than 300,000 distinct CDR3 sequences, about a sixth seen once. Study-level results: Blood also contained most expanded thyroid clonotypes above 0.001.

The sequenced material came from blood. This receptor was identified in a woman in her twenties or thirties with Graves' hyperthyroidism that later progressed to Graves' ophthalmopathy. The rearrangement joins TRBV11-2 to TRBJ2-7, with TRBD2 matching over 12 bases. The CDR3 sequence: CASSLAPPRTSGAYEQYF. CDR3 nucleotides: TGTGCCAGCAGCTTAGCTCCCCCGAGGACTAGCGGGGCCTACGAGCAGTACTTC.